This TCR beta chain was observed in a study of T cell responses to AZD1222 COVID-19 vaccine. Sequenced by immunoSEQ multiplex PCR; TCRdb stores in-frame clones only, minus some. The top ten clones hold roughly 5.9% of a sample with some 130,000 clones, over 90% of them seen once. CDR1 is MNHEY and CDR2 is SVGAGI in the germline V gene. V gave up 6 bases and J gave up 4 bases, with 15 bases separating them. The CDR3 extends over 15 amino acids. This specimen was peripheral blood, taken on day 0 of AZD1222 vaccination. The sequence was collected from an adult in good health. The gene calls are TRBV6-5 and TRBJ2-2, with D perhaps TRBD2 (6 bases). The CDR3 region has the DNA TGTGCCAGCAGGCTCCCGGGGGTACCCACCGGGGAGCTGTTTTTT. Amino acids: CASRLPGVPTGELFF.